This passage covers 12 T cell receptor beta chains from one sample sequenced in a study of blood T cell repertoires in COVID-19. Sequenced by immunoSEQ multiplex PCR; TCRdb stores in-frame clones only, minus some. Counted here are roughly 70,000 clones, roughly three quarters occurring once; the ten biggest clones make up under 2.5%. Sequencing was done on a sample of peripheral blood. Every receptor here comes from a man in his 70s with COVID-19, enrolled during active disease.

This sequence joins TRBV7-8 and TRBJ2-7; 7 nucleotides align to TRBD2. Germline lookup yields CDR1 SGHVS and CDR2 FQNEAQ. The CDR3 loop spans 14 amino acids. After removal of 3 bases from V and 4 bases from J, the junction contained 6 bases not matched to a gene. CDR3 bases: TGTGCCAGCAGCTTGAGGGAGGGGTTGTACGAGCAGTACTTC. It is translated as CASSLREGLYEQYF.

The chain employs TRBV2 and TRBJ1-2; D uncertain. Trimming pared 3 bases from V and 0 bases from J, leaving 5 bases between. Germline V CDR1 and CDR2: SNHLY, FYNNEI. There are 13 residues in the CDR3. This CDR3 reads CASSDSSNYGYTF. CDR3 nucleotides: TGTGCCAGCAGTGACAGTTCTAACTATGGCTACACCTTC.

The chain uses TRBV5-1 and TRBJ2-2, with 8 bases matching TRBD2. The CDR3 has 16 amino acids. The V gene end was trimmed by 0 bases and the J gene end by 1 base; junction bases not matched to a gene: 2. In germline, CDR1 is SGHRS, CDR2 YFSETQ. CDR3 in amino acids: CASSLETSGNTGELFF. CDR3 DNA sequence: TGCGCCAGCAGCTTGGAAACTAGCGGGAACACCGGGGAGCTGTTTTTT.

The V gene is TRBV7-2, the J gene TRBJ2-7, with 10 bases fitting TRBD1. Trimming at V came to 11 bases and at J to 4 bases, leaving 5 bases not matched to a gene. This CDR3 comprises 12 residues. CDR1 is SGHTA, CDR2 FQGNSA, per germline. DNA for the CDR3: TGTGCCTCCGGGACAGGGGTTTACGAGCAGTACTTC. Encoded protein: CASGTGVYEQYF.

The genes are TRBV30 and TRBJ1-2, with TRBD1 as a possible D gene (5 bases). Germline V CDR1 and CDR2: GTSNPN, SVGIG (reference sequence). V dropped 4 bases and J dropped 6 bases, with 9 bases sitting between them. The CDR3 is 11 amino acids. The CDR3 loop is CAWTGLNGYTF. The CDR3 bases are TGTGCCTGGACAGGGTTAAATGGCTACACCTTC.

The chain recombines TRBV6-2 or TRBV6-3 with TRBJ1-2; possibly TRBD1 for D (6 bases). Germline V gives CDR1 MNHEY, CDR2 SVGEGT. V was cut by 2 bases and J by 3 bases, with 13 bases left in between. The CDR3 is made up of 15 amino acids. CDR3 sequence (DNA): TGTGCCAGCAGTTACGGAGCAGGGGCGGACTATGGCTACACCTTC. Protein sequence: CASSYGAGADYGYTF.

The chain couples TRBV2 to TRBJ2-7; tentative D call: TRBD2 (5 bases). This CDR3 has 15 residues. Germline V gives CDR1 SNHLY, CDR2 FYNNEI. Trimming removed 11 bases at V and 0 bases at J, with 20 bases between. The CDR3 sequence: CAVEGSADSSYEQYF. DNA for the CDR3: TGTGCCGTAGAGGGATCGGCCGATAGCTCCTACGAGCAGTACTTC.

The chain carries TRBV20-1 and TRBJ2-7, with D possibly matching TRBD1 (5 bases). Between the trimmed V and J ends, which lost 3 bases and 2 bases, there was a span of 14 bases. The germline V gene has CDR1 DFQATT and CDR2 SNEGSKA (reference sequence). The CDR3 loop spans 14 amino acids. The DNA for the CDR3 is TGCAGTGCTAGTATGGACACAGTACCCTACGAGCAGTACTTC. It yields the protein CSASMDTVPYEQYF.

V gene TRBV10-3 combines with J gene TRBJ2-7; the D gene is possibly TRBD2 (5 bases). V was clipped by 4 bases and J by 4 bases, with 17 bases between them. The germline gives CDR1 ENHRY, CDR2 SYGVKD. CDR3 length: 15 amino acids. This CDR3 is CAISGRELEGYEQYF. CDR3 DNA sequence: TGTGCCATCAGTGGCCGGGAACTAGAGGGTTACGAGCAGTACTTC.

J is TRBJ2-7 and V is TRBV6-5; D might be TRBD2 (5 bases). The V gene lost 6 bases and the J gene lost 4 bases, with 16 bases spanning the gap. The germline V gene encodes CDR1 MNHEY and CDR2 SVGAGI. This CDR3 has 14 residues. The CDR3 is CASSRAGNSYEQYF. CDR3 bases: TGTGCCAGCAGCCGGGCCGGGAACTCGTACGAGCAGTACTTC.

The V and J genes are TRBV6-6 and TRBJ1-5; D is unresolved. Germline V gives CDR1 MNHNY, CDR2 SVGAGI (reference sequence). V gave up 9 bases and J gave up 0 bases, with 6 bases separating them. This CDR3 comprises 12 residues. CDR3 residues: CASHSSNQPQHF. In nucleotides, the CDR3 is TGTGCCAGTCACAGTAGCAATCAGCCCCAGCATTTT.

The chain has TRBV7-2 and TRBJ2-7; 10 bases fit TRBD1. The CDR3 has 15 amino acids. Germline values: CDR1 SGHTA, CDR2 FQGNSA. V lost 5 bases and J lost 2; bases outside the gene matches: 6. The CDR3 coding sequence is TGTGCCAGCAGCCACGGGACAGGGGCCGCCTACGAGCAGTACTTC. Residues: CASSHGTGAAYEQYF.